These T cell receptor beta chains were read from a single sample in a study of control samples from healthy donors and cancer patients. The method was immunoSEQ multiplex PCR; TCRdb's version includes in-frame clones alone and lacks a portion of them. Of roughly 100,000 clones in the sample, around 88% were seen once. The sample taken for sequencing was blood. These receptors all come from a young man in good health. Each CDR3 is given with its conserved first and last residue. The D gene is left open where the match is weak. Clone size, where shown, is once, few, many, or a class for clones that have expanded.

V: TRBV20-1
size: .
J: TRBJ2-5
D: TRBD1
DNA: TGCAGTGCTAGTGACAGGGTACGAGAGACCCAGTACTTC
CDR3: CSASDRVRETQYF

V: TRBV6-5
size: .
J: TRBJ1-5
D: TRBD1
DNA: TGTGCCAGCAGCCCGACGACAGGGGGAACGAATTTT
CDR3: CASSPTTGGTNF

V: TRBV23-1
size: many
J: TRBJ2-7
D: .
DNA: TGCGCCAGCAGTCAATCTAGCCGGGACTCCCAAAGGGGTTACGAGCAGTACTTC
CDR3: CASSQSSRDSQRGYEQYF

V: TRBV9
size: .
J: TRBJ2-4
D: TRBD2
DNA: TGTGCCAGCAGCGGAGGAGGAGGGAGCGGGAGGACCAAAAACATTCAGTACTTC
CDR3: CASSGGGGSGRTKNIQYF

V: TRBV5-1
size: .
J: TRBJ2-3
D: TRBD1
DNA: TGCGCCAGCAGCTGGGGGGACAGGGGATATACAGATACGCAGTATTTT
CDR3: CASSWGDRGYTDTQYF

V: TRBV7-9
size: .
J: TRBJ2-4
D: .
DNA: TGTGCCAGCAGCTTATGGCCGGCGGGATACTTC
CDR3: CASSLWPAGYF

V: TRBV7-9
size: .
J: TRBJ2-2
D: .
DNA: TGTGCCAGCAGCCCCTACGCGAACACCGGGGAGCTGTTTTTT
CDR3: CASSPYANTGELFF

V: TRBV4-1
size: .
J: TRBJ2-7
D: TRBD1
DNA: TGCGCCAGCAGCTACGGACAGGGGACCTACGAGCAGTACTTC
CDR3: CASSYGQGTYEQYF

V: TRBV6-2/TRBV6-3
size: .
J: TRBJ2-7
D: .
DNA: TGTGCCAGCAGTTACTCTGGGGTCTACGAGCAGTACTTC
CDR3: CASSYSGVYEQYF

V: TRBV21-1
size: .
J: TRBJ2-7
D: .
DNA: .
CDR3: CASSKPSVGQGAYEQYF

V: TRBV5-4
size: once
J: TRBJ2-1
D: .
DNA: TGTGCCAGCAGCTTTCGTGTCGACAGAAACAATGAGCAGTTCTTC
CDR3: CASSFRVDRNNEQFF

V: TRBV12-1
size: .
J: TRBJ2-6
D: .
DNA: TGTGCCAGCAGCTTTGCAGGGGCTGGGGCCAACGTCCTGACTTTC
CDR3: CASSFAGAGANVLTF

V: TRBV27
size: .
J: TRBJ1-1
D: .
DNA: TGTGCCAGCGGGGGACGGACGACGAACACTGAAGCTTTCTTT
CDR3: CASGGRTTNTEAFF

V: TRBV7-3
size: .
J: TRBJ1-1
D: TRBD1
DNA: TGTGCCAGCAGCGACTGGACAGGGGAGGTTGGGACTGAAGCTTTCTTT
CDR3: CASSDWTGEVGTEAFF

V: TRBV18
size: .
J: TRBJ2-7
D: TRBD2
DNA: TGTGCCAGCTCACCCGGGACTAGCGGGGGGCTAGGGAGCTCCTACGAGCAGTACTTC
CDR3: CASSPGTSGGLGSSYEQYF

V: TRBV12-5
size: .
J: TRBJ2-1
D: TRBD1
DNA: TGTGCTAGTGGTTTGGTAGTGGGGACAGTAAGGGACAATGAGCAGTTCTTC
CDR3: CASGLVVGTVRDNEQFF

V: TRBV7-2
size: once
J: TRBJ2-1
D: TRBD2
DNA: TGTGCCAGCAGCCCTGGCGGGGGTGAGCAGTTCTTC
CDR3: CASSPGGGEQFF

V: TRBV6-5
size: .
J: TRBJ2-7
D: TRBD1
DNA: TGTGCCAGCAGAGGTGGACAGGGGGGGGAGCAGTACTTC
CDR3: CASRGGQGGEQYF

V: TRBV5-5
size: .
J: TRBJ2-5
D: .
DNA: TGTGCCAGCAGCTTGGCGGGTAGCGCCTTTGAGACCCAGTACTTC
CDR3: CASSLAGSAFETQYF

V: TRBV18
size: once
J: TRBJ1-5
D: TRBD1
DNA: TGTGCCAGCTCACCCGGGACAGGGTCTAATCAGCCCCAGCATTTT
CDR3: CASSPGTGSNQPQHF

V: TRBV7-2
size: .
J: TRBJ2-3
D: .
DNA: TGTGCCAGCAGCTTAGCTTCCTACACAGATACGCAGTATTTT
CDR3: CASSLASYTDTQYF

V: TRBV9
size: .
J: TRBJ2-5
D: .
DNA: TGTGCCAGCAGCGTAGACTTTTTAAAGACCCAGTACTTC
CDR3: CASSVDFLKTQYF

V: TRBV28
size: .
J: TRBJ2-2
D: .
DNA: TGTGCCAGCAGTTTGTTGAGTAATCCGAACACCGGGGAGCTGTTTTTT
CDR3: CASSLLSNPNTGELFF

V: TRBV18
size: .
J: TRBJ1-3
D: .
DNA: TGTGCCAGCTCACCACCGGGCTGGATCGTATCTGGAAACACCATATATTTT
CDR3: CASSPPGWIVSGNTIYF

V: TRBV10-3
size: .
J: TRBJ1-5
D: TRBD1
DNA: TGTGCCATCAGCCCCGGACAGGGCGTTAGCAATCAGCCCCAGCATTTT
CDR3: CAISPGQGVSNQPQHF

V: TRBV19
size: few
J: TRBJ1-5
D: TRBD1
DNA: TGTGCCACCCCGGGACAGGGGTATGAAAGCAATCAGCCCCAGCATTTT
CDR3: CATPGQGYESNQPQHF

V: TRBV3-1/TRBV3-2
size: .
J: TRBJ2-7
D: TRBD2
DNA: TGTGCCAGCAGCCAAGGGCTAGCGGCCTCCTACGAGCAGTACTTC
CDR3: CASSQGLAASYEQYF

V: TRBV7-9
size: .
J: TRBJ2-7
D: .
DNA: TGTGCCAGCAGTCCAGGGTGGTGGTACGAGCAGTACTTC
CDR3: CASSPGWWYEQYF

V: TRBV20-1
size: .
J: TRBJ2-2
D: TRBD2
DNA: TGCAGTGCTAGTAGTCTAGCGGACACCGGGGAGCTGTTTTTT
CDR3: CSASSLADTGELFF

V: TRBV15
size: .
J: TRBJ2-5
D: TRBD1
DNA: TGTGCCACCAGCAGAGATCACGCGGGACAGGGAAGGACCCAGTACTTC
CDR3: CATSRDHAGQGRTQYF

V: TRBV4-2
size: .
J: TRBJ2-1
D: .
DNA: TGTGCCAGCAGCCAAGGAGTAGGAGCGGACTATAGCTCCTACAATGAGCAGTTCTTC
CDR3: CASSQGVGADYSSYNEQFF

V: TRBV7-7
size: .
J: TRBJ2-2
D: .
DNA: TGTGCCAGCAGCTTAATGGGGACTGACAACACCGGGGAGCTGTTTTTT
CDR3: CASSLMGTDNTGELFF

V: TRBV6-5
size: few
J: TRBJ2-7
D: TRBD1
DNA: TGTGCCAGCACCGAGACCGGGACAGGACCCTACGAGCAGTACTTC
CDR3: CASTETGTGPYEQYF

V: TRBV5-1
size: .
J: TRBJ2-7
D: .
DNA: TGCGCCAGCAGCCTTGGACAGTTGGCCTCCTACGAGCAGTACTTC
CDR3: CASSLGQLASYEQYF

V: TRBV28
size: .
J: TRBJ1-5
D: TRBD1
DNA: TGTGCCAGCAGTTGGGGACAGGGCTTAAGTCAGCCCCAGCATTTT
CDR3: CASSWGQGLSQPQHF

V: TRBV10-3
size: once
J: TRBJ2-7
D: .
DNA: TGTGCCATCAGTGGTGACAGTTCCTACGAGCAGTACTTC
CDR3: CAISGDSSYEQYF

V: TRBV29-1
size: once
J: TRBJ2-1
D: TRBD1
DNA: TGCAGCGTTGAATCGCCGGGACAGGGGGCCAATGAGCAGTTCTTC
CDR3: CSVESPGQGANEQFF

V: TRBV24-1
size: .
J: TRBJ1-4
D: .
DNA: TGTGCCACCAGTGGAAATGATGAAAAACTGTTTTTT
CDR3: CATSGNDEKLFF

V: TRBV5-8
size: once
J: TRBJ1-5
D: .
DNA: TGTGCCAGCAGCATCAGGGTATATAGCAATCAGCCCCAGCATTTT
CDR3: CASSIRVYSNQPQHF

V: TRBV30
size: .
J: TRBJ1-1
D: TRBD1
DNA: TGTGCCTGGAGTGTAAGGGGGCGCGACACTGAAGCTTTCTTT
CDR3: CAWSVRGRDTEAFF

V: TRBV18
size: .
J: TRBJ1-1
D: .
DNA: TGTGCCAGCTCACCACAGGAAATGAACACTGAAGCTTTCTTT
CDR3: CASSPQEMNTEAFF

V: TRBV24-1
size: .
J: TRBJ1-2
D: .
DNA: TGTGCCACCAGTGAAGTTGTAGGAGGTGGCTACACCTTC
CDR3: CATSEVVGGGYTF

V: TRBV4-3
size: .
J: TRBJ2-3
D: TRBD1
DNA: TGCGCCAGCAGCCAAGATCCGGGACAGAGCACAGATACGCAGTATTTT
CDR3: CASSQDPGQSTDTQYF

V: TRBV19
size: .
J: TRBJ2-3
D: TRBD2
DNA: TGTGCCAGTAAAGGACTAGCGGGGGATACGCAGTATTTT
CDR3: CASKGLAGDTQYF

V: TRBV6-1
size: .
J: TRBJ2-3
D: .
DNA: TGTGCCAGCAGTGACCTACATCGAGATACGCAGTATTTT
CDR3: CASSDLHRDTQYF

V: TRBV5-8
size: .
J: TRBJ2-1
D: .
DNA: TGTGCCAGCAGCTTACGGGCGATGAACAATGAGCAGTTCTTC
CDR3: CASSLRAMNNEQFF

V: TRBV15
size: once
J: TRBJ2-7
D: .
DNA: TGTGCCACCAGCAGAGGATACTACGAGCAGTACTTC
CDR3: CATSRGYYEQYF

V: TRBV21-1
size: .
J: TRBJ1-3
D: .
DNA: TGTGCCAGCAGCAATTGCGGTAACGAATTTGGAAACACCATATATTTT
CDR3: CASSNCGNEFGNTIYF

V: TRBV19
size: .
J: TRBJ1-5
D: .
DNA: TGTGCCAGTAGTATGGGGTACAGGACGGGATTACGACCCCAGCATTTT
CDR3: CASSMGYRTGLRPQHF

V: TRBV19
size: .
J: TRBJ1-3
D: TRBD1
DNA: TGTGCCAGTAGTACACAGGGGCTCGGAAACACCATATATTTT
CDR3: CASSTQGLGNTIYF

V: TRBV11-3
size: .
J: TRBJ2-5
D: TRBD1
DNA: TGTGCCAGCAGCGCTCGGACAGGGGGCTTGAAGACCCAGTACTTC
CDR3: CASSARTGGLKTQYF

V: TRBV28
size: .
J: TRBJ2-3
D: .
DNA: TGTGCCAGCAGTTTAGGGAGCACAGATACGCAGTATTTT
CDR3: CASSLGSTDTQYF

V: TRBV12-3/TRBV12-4
size: .
J: TRBJ1-2
D: .
DNA: TGTGCCAGCAGTTTTAGGCCGGATTATGGCTACACCTTC
CDR3: CASSFRPDYGYTF

V: TRBV7-2
size: .
J: TRBJ2-1
D: TRBD2
DNA: TGTGCCAGCAGCTTAGAGGGGACTAGCGGGAGATTCTACAATGAGCAGTTCTTC
CDR3: CASSLEGTSGRFYNEQFF

V: TRBV7-9
size: .
J: TRBJ1-5
D: .
DNA: TGTGCCAGCAGTGGGGAAGCGAATCAGCCCCAGCATTTT
CDR3: CASSGEANQPQHF

V: TRBV28
size: .
J: TRBJ2-1
D: TRBD2
DNA: TGTGCCAGCCTAGCGGGAGGCATAAATGAGCAGTTCTTC
CDR3: CASLAGGINEQFF

V: TRBV30
size: .
J: TRBJ1-4
D: TRBD1
DNA: TGTGCCTGGAGGGGACTGGACAGGGGGGATAATGAAAAACTGTTTTTT
CDR3: CAWRGLDRGDNEKLFF

V: TRBV3-1/TRBV3-2
size: .
J: TRBJ1-1
D: TRBD1
DNA: TGTGCCAGCAGCCGCCTTTTGGGACAGCTGAACACTGAAGCTTTCTTT
CDR3: CASSRLLGQLNTEAFF

V: TRBV24-1
size: .
J: TRBJ1-4
D: TRBD1
DNA: TGTGCCCCGGAGGACAGGGTGGAGGAGGCTAATGAAAAACTGTTTTTT
CDR3: CAPEDRVEEANEKLFF

V: TRBV11-2
size: once
J: TRBJ2-7
D: TRBD2
DNA: TGTGCCAGCAGCTTACTAGCGGGGTTACTCTCCCACGAGCAGTACTTC
CDR3: CASSLLAGLLSHEQYF